The rows below give T cell receptor beta chains drawn from one sample of a study of T cells in Graves' hyperthyroidism and ophthalmopathy. TCRdb re-called the multiplex PCR reads through MiXCR, storing one row per CDR3 protein. The sample has about half a million distinct CDR3 sequences; roughly a quarter are singletons. The sequenced sample was blood. The origin of the receptors is a woman aged 25-40 years with Graves' ophthalmopathy. Both conserved end residues are part of each CDR3. D genes are given only for firm matches. Clone size is stated in some rows and not others, as once, few, many or a class when expanded.

J: TRBJ2-7; V: TRBV12-3/TRBV12-4; size: many; D: .; DNA: TGTGCCAGCAGTTTTTTCGAATTCTACGAGCAGTACTTC; CDR3: CASSFFEFYEQYF
J: TRBJ1-3; V: TRBV6-1; size: few; D: .; DNA: TGTGCCAGCAGTGCTACGGAAGGGTTCGGAAACACCATATATTTT; CDR3: CASSATEGFGNTIYF
J: TRBJ1-2; V: TRBV12-5; size: many; D: .; DNA: TGTGCTAGTGGCCCGGGAGCGGGCCAGGGCTCTAACTATGGCTACACCTTC; CDR3: CASGPGAGQGSNYGYTF
J: TRBJ2-7; V: TRBV14; size: .; D: .; DNA: TGTGCCAGCAGCCAAGAGGGCTCCTACGAGCAGTACTTC; CDR3: CASSQEGSYEQYF
J: TRBJ2-7; V: TRBV6-1; size: many; D: .; DNA: TGTGCCAGCAGCACCGGGAACTCCTACGAGCAGTACTTC; CDR3: CASSTGNSYEQYF
J: TRBJ2-7; V: TRBV4-1; size: few; D: .; DNA: TGCGCCAGCAGCGCCGGGACTTCCTCCTACGAGCAGTACTTC; CDR3: CASSAGTSSYEQYF
J: TRBJ2-5; V: TRBV28; size: .; D: TRBD1; DNA: TGTGCCAGCAGGCAGCCCAGGGGGACGGAGACCCAGTACTTC; CDR3: CASRQPRGTETQYF
J: TRBJ2-7; V: TRBV7-3; size: .; D: .; DNA: TGTGCCAGCAGCTTAGGTAACGGCAATTACGAGCAGTACTTC; CDR3: CASSLGNGNYEQYF
J: TRBJ1-2; V: TRBV30; size: few; D: .; DNA: TGTGCCTGGAGTCATTGGCAGGGGTTAGGCTACACCTTC; CDR3: CAWSHWQGLGYTF
J: TRBJ2-5; V: TRBV12-5; size: few; D: TRBD1; DNA: TGTGCTAGTGGTTTGGACAGGGGAGAGACCCAGTACTTC; CDR3: CASGLDRGETQYF
J: TRBJ2-7; V: TRBV19; size: .; D: .; DNA: TGTGCCAGTAGTCCACGCGCTCCCGATCCCTACGAGCAGTACTTC; CDR3: CASSPRAPDPYEQYF
J: TRBJ1-1; V: TRBV2; size: many; D: .; DNA: TGTGCCAGCGCTGCGTGGGGCGGCGAAACTGAAGCTTTCTTT; CDR3: CASAAWGGETEAFF
J: TRBJ1-2; V: TRBV18; size: many; D: .; DNA: TGTGCCAGCTCGGGGACACGCAGCTATGGCTACACCTTC; CDR3: CASSGTRSYGYTF
J: TRBJ1-1; V: TRBV19; size: .; D: TRBD1; DNA: TGTGCCAGTAGTCCAATTTCCGGGACAGGGACGACTGAAGCTTTCTTT; CDR3: CASSPISGTGTTEAFF
J: TRBJ2-2; V: TRBV27; size: many; D: TRBD1; DNA: TGTGCCAGCAGTTTTGGGCAGGGGACAGGGAACACCGGGGAGCTGTTTTTT; CDR3: CASSFGQGTGNTGELFF
J: TRBJ1-5; V: TRBV18; size: many; D: TRBD1; DNA: TGTGCCAGCTCACCACAAGGGACAGCCAATCAGCCCCAGCATTTT; CDR3: CASSPQGTANQPQHF
J: TRBJ1-1; V: TRBV27; size: many; D: .; DNA: TGTGCCAGCACCACAACCGGGACACAGAACACTGAAGCTTTCTTT; CDR3: CASTTTGTQNTEAFF
J: TRBJ1-1; V: TRBV20-1; size: many; D: .; DNA: TGCAGTGCTAGAGATATAGGTGGGAGGGGAACTGAAGCTTTCTTT; CDR3: CSARDIGGRGTEAFF
J: TRBJ2-5; V: TRBV10-3; size: many; D: .; DNA: TGTGCCATCAGTGGTGACAGACAAGAGACCCAGTACTTC; CDR3: CAISGDRQETQYF
J: TRBJ1-2; V: TRBV19; size: many; D: TRBD1; DNA: TGTGCCAGTAGTGAGACAGGGGGCATCGGCTATGGCTACACCTTC; CDR3: CASSETGGIGYGYTF
J: TRBJ1-5; V: TRBV6-1; size: .; D: .; DNA: TGTGCCAGCAGCCCGGGATCCAGCAATCAGCCCCAGCATTTT; CDR3: CASSPGSSNQPQHF
J: TRBJ1-1; V: TRBV7-9; size: .; D: .; DNA: TGTGCCAGCACCCCCCCTCGAGGCACTGAAGCTTTCTTT; CDR3: CASTPPRGTEAFF
J: TRBJ1-2; V: TRBV28; size: many; D: TRBD1; DNA: TGTGCCAGCAGTCCCGGACAGGGGGCAAGGACCTTC; CDR3: CASSPGQGARTF
J: TRBJ1-5; V: TRBV20-1; size: many; D: TRBD1; DNA: TGCAGTGCTAGAGATTTTACAGGGGGCATGAGCCAGCCCCAGCATTTT; CDR3: CSARDFTGGMSQPQHF
J: TRBJ2-7; V: TRBV20-1; size: many; D: .; DNA: TGCAGTGCTAGTTCCCCGGGGACTGCGTCCTACGAGCAGTACTTC; CDR3: CSASSPGTASYEQYF
J: TRBJ2-7; V: TRBV6-2/TRBV6-3; size: few; D: .; DNA: TGTGCCTGCAGTTACTCTCAGGACCTTCGGTACTTC; CDR3: CACSYSQDLRYF
J: TRBJ1-1; V: TRBV6-1; size: few; D: .; DNA: TGTGCCAGCAGTGGCCCGGAGGGCCGTGAATCTTTCTTT; CDR3: CASSGPEGRESFF
J: TRBJ1-1; V: TRBV5-1; size: once; D: .; DNA: TGCGCCAGCAGCCGAGATCGGGGGTTAGATGAAGCTTTCTTT; CDR3: CASSRDRGLDEAFF
J: TRBJ2-7; V: TRBV3-1; size: many; D: TRBD2; DNA: TGTGCCAGCAGCCACATCAGGACTAGCGGGGGGGCGATCCCCTACGAGCAGTACTTC; CDR3: CASSHIRTSGGAIPYEQYF
J: TRBJ2-5; V: TRBV5-1; size: many; D: .; DNA: TGCGCCAGCAGCAACCAAGAGACCCAGTACTTC; CDR3: CASSNQETQYF
J: TRBJ1-1; V: TRBV5-6; size: few; D: .; DNA: TGTGCCAGCAGCTCCCAAGCGGGGACTGAAGCTTTCTTT; CDR3: CASSSQAGTEAFF
J: TRBJ2-5; V: TRBV20-1; size: many; D: .; DNA: TGCAGTGCTCAGAAGCCCGGGACTGGCTTAGAGACCCAGTACTTC; CDR3: CSAQKPGTGLETQYF
J: TRBJ2-7; V: TRBV5-6; size: .; D: TRBD1; DNA: TGTGCCAGCAGCAACCTTGACAGGGTCTCCTACGAGCAGTACTTC; CDR3: CASSNLDRVSYEQYF
J: TRBJ1-2; V: TRBV10-3; size: few; D: .; DNA: TGTGCCACTGCGTGGGGCGACTATGGCTACACCTTC; CDR3: CATAWGDYGYTF
J: TRBJ1-3; V: TRBV6-1; size: many; D: .; DNA: TGTGCCAGCAGGGGGAGGGGCCCGAGCTCTGGAAACACCATATATTTT; CDR3: CASRGRGPSSGNTIYF